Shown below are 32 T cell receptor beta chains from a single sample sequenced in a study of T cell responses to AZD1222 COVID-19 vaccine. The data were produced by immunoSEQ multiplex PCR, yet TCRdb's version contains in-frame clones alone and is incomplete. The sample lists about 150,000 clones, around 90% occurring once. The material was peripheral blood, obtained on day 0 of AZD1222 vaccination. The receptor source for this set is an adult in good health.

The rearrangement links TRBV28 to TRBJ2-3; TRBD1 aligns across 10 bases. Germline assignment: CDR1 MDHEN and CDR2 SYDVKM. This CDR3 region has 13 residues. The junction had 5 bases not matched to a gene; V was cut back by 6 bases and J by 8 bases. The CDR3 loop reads CASRRQGARTQYF. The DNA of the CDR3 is TGTGCCAGCAGAAGACAGGGGGCGCGTACGCAGTATTTT.

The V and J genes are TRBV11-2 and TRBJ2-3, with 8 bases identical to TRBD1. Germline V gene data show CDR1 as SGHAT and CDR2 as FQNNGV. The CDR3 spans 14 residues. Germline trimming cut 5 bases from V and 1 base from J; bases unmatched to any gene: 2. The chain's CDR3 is CASSQDRGTDTQYF. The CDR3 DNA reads TGTGCCAGCAGCCAGGACAGGGGCACAGATACGCAGTATTTT.

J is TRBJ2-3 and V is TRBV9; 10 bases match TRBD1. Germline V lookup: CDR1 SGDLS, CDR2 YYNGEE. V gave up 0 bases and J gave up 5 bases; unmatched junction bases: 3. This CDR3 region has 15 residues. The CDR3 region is CASSVAGQGGDTQYF. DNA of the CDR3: TGTGCCAGCAGCGTAGCCGGACAGGGGGGAGATACGCAGTATTTT.

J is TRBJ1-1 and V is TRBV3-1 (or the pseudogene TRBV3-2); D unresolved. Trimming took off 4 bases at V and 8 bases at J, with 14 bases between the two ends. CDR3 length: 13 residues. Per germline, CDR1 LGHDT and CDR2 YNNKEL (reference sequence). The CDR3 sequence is CASSLLVQKEAFF. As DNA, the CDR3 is TGTGCCAGCAGCCTCTTGGTACAGAAAGAAGCTTTCTTT.

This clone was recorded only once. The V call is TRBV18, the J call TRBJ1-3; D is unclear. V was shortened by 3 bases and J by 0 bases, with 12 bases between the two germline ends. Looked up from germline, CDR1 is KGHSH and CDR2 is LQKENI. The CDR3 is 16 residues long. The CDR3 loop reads CASSPLPGDSGNTIYF. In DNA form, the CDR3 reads TGTGCCAGCTCACCTCTGCCGGGAGACTCTGGAAACACCATATATTTT.

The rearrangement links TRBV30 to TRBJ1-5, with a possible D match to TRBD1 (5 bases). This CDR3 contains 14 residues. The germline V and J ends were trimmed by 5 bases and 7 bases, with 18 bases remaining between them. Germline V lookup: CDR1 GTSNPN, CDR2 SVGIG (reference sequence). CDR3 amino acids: CAWGPHRLVQPQHF. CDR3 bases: TGTGCCTGGGGCCCCCACAGGTTGGTGCAGCCCCAGCATTTT.

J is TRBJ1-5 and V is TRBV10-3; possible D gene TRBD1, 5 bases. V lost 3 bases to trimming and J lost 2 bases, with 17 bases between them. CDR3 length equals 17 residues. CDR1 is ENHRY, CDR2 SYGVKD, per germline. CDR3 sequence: CAISDHTGGGGNQPQHF. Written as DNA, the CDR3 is TGTGCCATCAGTGACCATACCGGGGGAGGGGGCAATCAGCCCCAGCATTTT.

The CDR3 is CASSRGGGGYGYTF. As DNA, the CDR3 is TGTGCCAGCAGCAGGGGAGGCGGTGGCTATGGCTACACCTTC. The V gene is TRBV2, the J gene TRBJ1-2; perhaps TRBD1 as D (6 bases). V was shortened by 6 bases and J by 4 bases, with 15 bases between the two germline ends. The germline CDR1 and CDR2 sequences are SNHLY and FYNNEI. CDR3 length equals 14 residues.

In nucleotides, the CDR3 is TGTGCCAGCAGCCCTCGGACAGGGGGAGGCACTGAAGCTTTCTTT. As protein: CASSPRTGGGTEAFF. V and J are TRBV11-3 and TRBJ1-1, with 10 nucleotides matching TRBD1. CDR1 and CDR2 (germline): SGHNT, YENEEA. After removal of 5 bases from V and 4 bases from J, the junction contained 7 bases not matched to a gene. The CDR3 has 15 amino acids.

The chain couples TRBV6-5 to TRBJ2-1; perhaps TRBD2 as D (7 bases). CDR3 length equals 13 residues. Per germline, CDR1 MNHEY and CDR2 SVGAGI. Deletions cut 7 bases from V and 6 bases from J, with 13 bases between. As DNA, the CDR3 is TGTGCCAGCACCCGAGGGGGGGGCAATGAGCAGTTCTTC. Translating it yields CASTRGGGNEQFF.

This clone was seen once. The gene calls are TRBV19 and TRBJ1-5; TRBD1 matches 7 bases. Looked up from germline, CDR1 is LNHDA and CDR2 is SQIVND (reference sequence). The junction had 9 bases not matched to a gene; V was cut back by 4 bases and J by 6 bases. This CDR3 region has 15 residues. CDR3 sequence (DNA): TGTGCCAGTAGTACTCCGGGACAGCCTTTTCAGCCCCAGCATTTT. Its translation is CASSTPGQPFQPQHF.

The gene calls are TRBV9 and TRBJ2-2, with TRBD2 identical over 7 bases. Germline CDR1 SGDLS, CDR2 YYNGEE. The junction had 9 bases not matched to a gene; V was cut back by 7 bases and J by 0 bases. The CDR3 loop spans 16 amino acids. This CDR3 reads CASGGAGTTNTGELFF. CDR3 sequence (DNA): TGTGCCAGCGGCGGAGCGGGGACCACGAACACCGGGGAGCTGTTTTTT.

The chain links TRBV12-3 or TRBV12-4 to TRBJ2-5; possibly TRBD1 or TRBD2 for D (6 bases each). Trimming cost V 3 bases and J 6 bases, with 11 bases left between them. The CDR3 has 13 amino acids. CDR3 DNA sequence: TGTGCCAGCAGTTTGGGGGGCTGGAAGACCCAGTACTTC. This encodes CASSLGGWKTQYF.

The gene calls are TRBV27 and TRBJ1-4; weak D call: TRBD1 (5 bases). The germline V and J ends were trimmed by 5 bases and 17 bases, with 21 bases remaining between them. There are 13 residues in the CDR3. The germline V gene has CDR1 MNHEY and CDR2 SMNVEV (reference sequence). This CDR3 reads CASSLPDGGVLFF. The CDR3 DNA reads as TGTGCCAGCAGTCTACCCGATGGGGGGGTTCTCTTTTTT. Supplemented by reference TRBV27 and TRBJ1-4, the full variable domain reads EAQVTQNPRYLITVTGKKLTVTCSQNMNHEYMSWYRQDPGLGLRQIYYSMNVEVTDKGDVPEGYKVSRKEKRNFPLILESPSPNQTSLYFCASSLPDGGVLFFGSGTQLSVL.

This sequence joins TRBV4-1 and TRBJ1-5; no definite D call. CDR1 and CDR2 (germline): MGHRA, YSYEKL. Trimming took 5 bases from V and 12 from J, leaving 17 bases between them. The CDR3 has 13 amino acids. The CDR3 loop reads CASSNTPDPVQHF. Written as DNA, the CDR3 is TGCGCCAGCAGCAATACGCCGGACCCAGTCCAGCATTTT.

Here the CDR3 reads CASSEEGSWSTNEKLFF. CDR3 coding DNA: TGTGCCAGCAGTGAAGAGGGCTCCTGGTCAACTAATGAAAAACTGTTTTTT. The rearrangement joins TRBV6-1 to TRBJ1-4, with D unclear. The CDR3 contains 17 residues. The V gene lost 1 base and the J gene lost 0 bases, with 12 bases spanning the gap. Germline CDR1 and CDR2: MNHNS and SASEGT.

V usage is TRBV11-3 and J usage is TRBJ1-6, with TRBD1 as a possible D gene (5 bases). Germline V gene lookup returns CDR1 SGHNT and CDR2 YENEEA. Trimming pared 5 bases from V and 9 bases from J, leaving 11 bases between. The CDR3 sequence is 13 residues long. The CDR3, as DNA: TGTGCCAGCAGCGCCGGGGCAAGTTCACCCCTCCACTTT. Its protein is CASSAGASSPLHF.

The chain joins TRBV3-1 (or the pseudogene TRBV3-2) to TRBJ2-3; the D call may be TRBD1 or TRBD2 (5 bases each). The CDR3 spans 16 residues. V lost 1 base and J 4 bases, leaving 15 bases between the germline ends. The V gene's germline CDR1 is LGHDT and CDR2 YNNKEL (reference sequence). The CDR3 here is CASSQGGGLGADTQYF. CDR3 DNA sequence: TGTGCCAGCAGCCAAGGCGGAGGACTGGGGGCAGATACGCAGTATTTT.

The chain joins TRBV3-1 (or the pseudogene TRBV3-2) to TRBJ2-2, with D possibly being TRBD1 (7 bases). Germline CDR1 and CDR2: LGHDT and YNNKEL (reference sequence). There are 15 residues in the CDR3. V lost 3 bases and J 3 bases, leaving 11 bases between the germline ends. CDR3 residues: CASSHFRGDTGELFF. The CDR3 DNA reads TGTGCCAGCAGCCACTTCAGGGGGGACACCGGGGAGCTGTTTTTT.

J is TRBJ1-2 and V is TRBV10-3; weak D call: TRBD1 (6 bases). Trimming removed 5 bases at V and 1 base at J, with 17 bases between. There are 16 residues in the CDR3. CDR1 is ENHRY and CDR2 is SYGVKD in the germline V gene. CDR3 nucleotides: TGTGCCATCAGTCCGGGACAAACCTCGGGTAACTATGGCTACACCTTC. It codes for CAISPGQTSGNYGYTF.

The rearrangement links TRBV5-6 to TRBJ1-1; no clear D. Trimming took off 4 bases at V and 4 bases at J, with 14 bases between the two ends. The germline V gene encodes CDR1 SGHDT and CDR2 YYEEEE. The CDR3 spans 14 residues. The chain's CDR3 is CASSVKRVGTEAFF. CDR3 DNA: TGTGCCAGCAGCGTGAAGAGGGTAGGCACTGAAGCTTTCTTT.

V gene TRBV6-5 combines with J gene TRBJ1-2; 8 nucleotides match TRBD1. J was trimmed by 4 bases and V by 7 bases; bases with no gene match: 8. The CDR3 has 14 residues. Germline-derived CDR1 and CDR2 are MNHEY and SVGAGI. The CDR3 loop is CASKGGQGSYGYTF. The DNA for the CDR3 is TGTGCCAGCAAGGGTGGACAGGGAAGCTATGGCTACACCTTC.

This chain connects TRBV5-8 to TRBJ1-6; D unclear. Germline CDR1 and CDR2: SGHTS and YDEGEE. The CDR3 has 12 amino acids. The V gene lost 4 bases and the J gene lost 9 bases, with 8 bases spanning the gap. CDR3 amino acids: CASSLRTSPLHF. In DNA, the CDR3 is TGTGCCAGCAGCCTGAGGACTTCACCCCTCCACTTT. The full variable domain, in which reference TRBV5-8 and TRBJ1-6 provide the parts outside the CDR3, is EAGVTQSPTHLIKTRGQQATLRCSPISGHTSVYWYQQALGLGLQFLLWYDEGEERNRGNFPPRFSGRQFPNYSSELNVNALELEDSALYLCASSLRTSPLHFGNGTRLTVT.

The CDR3 DNA follows: TGTGCCAGCAGCCAAGTGGGGGGCAAGGGTGGCGAGCAGTACTTC. Protein product: CASSQVGGKGGEQYF. This chain connects TRBV14 to TRBJ2-7; D could derive from TRBD1 or TRBD2 (6 bases each). This CDR3 region has 15 residues. Between the trimmed V and J ends, which lost 1 base and 6 bases, there was a span of 16 bases. Germline values: CDR1 SGHDN, CDR2 FVKESK.

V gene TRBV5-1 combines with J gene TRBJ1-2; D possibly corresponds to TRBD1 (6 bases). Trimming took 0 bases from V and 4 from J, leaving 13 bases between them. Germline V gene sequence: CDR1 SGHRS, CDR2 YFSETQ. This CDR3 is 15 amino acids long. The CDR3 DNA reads TGCGCCAGCAGCTTGGCCGCGGGGGGGGCCTATGGCTACACCTTC. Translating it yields CASSLAAGGAYGYTF.

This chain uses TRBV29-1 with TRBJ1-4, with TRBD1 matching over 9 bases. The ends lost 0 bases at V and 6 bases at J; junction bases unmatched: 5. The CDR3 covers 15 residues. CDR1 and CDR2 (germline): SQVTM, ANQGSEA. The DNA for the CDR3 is TGCAGCGTTGAAGATCTTAGGGACAGGGATGAAAAACTGTTTTTT. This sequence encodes CSVEDLRDRDEKLFF.

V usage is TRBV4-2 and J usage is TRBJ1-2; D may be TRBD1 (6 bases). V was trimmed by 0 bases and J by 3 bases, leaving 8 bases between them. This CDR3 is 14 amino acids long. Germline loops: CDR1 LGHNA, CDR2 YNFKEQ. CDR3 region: CASSQDGGYYGYTF. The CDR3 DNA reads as TGTGCCAGCAGCCAAGATGGGGGCTACTATGGCTACACCTTC.

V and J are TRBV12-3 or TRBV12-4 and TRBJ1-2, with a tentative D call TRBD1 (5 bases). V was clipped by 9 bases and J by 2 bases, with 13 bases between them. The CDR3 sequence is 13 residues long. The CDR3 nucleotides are TGTGCCAGTCACCGGGGGTGGAACTATGGCTACACCTTC. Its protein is CASHRGWNYGYTF.

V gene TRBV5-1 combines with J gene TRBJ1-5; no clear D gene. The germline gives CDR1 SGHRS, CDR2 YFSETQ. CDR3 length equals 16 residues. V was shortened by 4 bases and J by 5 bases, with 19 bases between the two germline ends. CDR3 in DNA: TGCGCCAGCAGCATAGAACCGGCCGGAGTATATCAGCCCCAGCATTTT. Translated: CASSIEPAGVYQPQHF.

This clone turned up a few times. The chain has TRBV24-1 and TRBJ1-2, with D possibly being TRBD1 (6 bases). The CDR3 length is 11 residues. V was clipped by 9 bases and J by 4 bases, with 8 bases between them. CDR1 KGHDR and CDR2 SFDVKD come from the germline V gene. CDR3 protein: CATEQGYGYTF. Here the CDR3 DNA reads TGTGCCACCGAACAGGGCTATGGCTACACCTTC.

CDR3 residues: CASSPLMGGTEAFF. CDR3 bases: TGTGCCAGCTCGCCGCTGATGGGAGGCACTGAAGCTTTCTTT. This chain joins TRBV18 and TRBJ1-1; no clear D. Trimming shortened V by 6 bases and J by 4 bases, and 15 bases separated the two germline ends. CDR3 length: 14 residues. The germline V gene encodes CDR1 KGHSH and CDR2 LQKENI.

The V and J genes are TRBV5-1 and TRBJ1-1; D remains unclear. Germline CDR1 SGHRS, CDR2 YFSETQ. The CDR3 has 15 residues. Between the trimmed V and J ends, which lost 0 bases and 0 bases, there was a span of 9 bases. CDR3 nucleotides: TGCGCCAGCAGCTTGGGGCAGGCGATGAACACTGAAGCTTTCTTT. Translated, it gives CASSLGQAMNTEAFF.